The 29 T cell receptor beta chains below come from one sample, sequenced in a study of blood T cell repertoires in COVID-19. This table comes from immunoSEQ multiplex PCR, and its TCRdb copy is limited to in-frame clones, with some not included. In the table there are approximately 290,000 clones, roughly 88% of which are singletons. The specimen sequenced was peripheral blood. Receptors originate from a human donor with COVID-19, enrolled during active disease. The donor label of this sample is uncertain.

The chain carries TRBV5-6 and TRBJ1-2, with TRBD1 identical over 7 bases. Germline CDR1 SGHDT, CDR2 YYEEEE. The CDR3 consists of 13 residues. Trimming cost V 5 bases and J 2 bases; bases outside gene matches: 3. The CDR3 protein is CASRQGSNYGYTF. CDR3 sequence (DNA): TGTGCCAGCAGACAGGGGTCCAACTATGGCTACACCTTC.

The J gene is TRBJ2-5, the V gene TRBV7-2; D might be TRBD2 (6 bases). CDR3 size: 12 residues. V lost 6 bases to trimming and J lost 5 bases, with 10 bases between them. Per germline, CDR1 SGHTA and CDR2 FQGNSA. Here the CDR3 reads CASRPGGETQYF. The CDR3 DNA reads as TGTGCCAGCAGGCCAGGAGGGGAGACCCAGTACTTC.

The gene calls are TRBV5-4 and TRBJ1-1; unclear D gene. The CDR3 is 11 amino acids. Germline V CDR1 and CDR2: SGHNT, YYREEE (reference sequence). The ends were cut back, 5 bases at V and 2 bases at J, with 4 bases in the middle. The CDR3 DNA follows: TGTGCCAGCAGGTTAAACACTGAAGCTTTCTTT. Protein product: CASRLNTEAFF.

This clone was seen just once. J is TRBJ1-3 and V is TRBV18, with 10 positions matching TRBD1. The CDR3 is 16 residues long. V was pared by 3 bases and J by 5 bases, with 7 bases of the junction left unmatched. CDR1 and CDR2 (germline): KGHSH, LQKENI. Here the CDR3 reads CASSPLDRGRRNTIYF. DNA for the CDR3: TGTGCCAGCTCACCCCTCGACAGGGGGCGAAGAAACACCATATATTTT.

The rearrangement links TRBV24-1 to TRBJ2-1; D gene unclear. V lost 5 bases and J lost 7, with 8 bases in between. This CDR3 has 12 residues. The V gene's germline CDR1 is KGHDR and CDR2 SFDVKD. In DNA, the CDR3 is TGTGCCACCAGTGGCAACAAGAATGAGCAGTTCTTC. This codes for CATSGNKNEQFF.

This clone came up once. This rearrangement joins TRBV10-3 to TRBJ1-2; unclear D gene. The CDR3 length is 12 residues. V gave up 3 bases and J gave up 8 bases, with 10 bases separating them. Germline CDR1 and CDR2: ENHRY and SYGVKD. CDR3 DNA: TGTGCCATCAGTGAACAGCCTCAGGGCTACACCTTC. Protein sequence: CAISEQPQGYTF.

J is TRBJ2-3 and V is TRBV6-2 or TRBV6-3, with 9 bases lining up with TRBD2. J lost 1 base, V lost 1 base, and 6 bases had no gene match. Germline values: CDR1 MNHEY, CDR2 SVGEGT. The CDR3 contains 17 residues. The CDR3 here is CASSYFRSGGRTDTQYF. The DNA for the CDR3 is TGTGCCAGCAGTTACTTCCGTAGCGGGGGCCGCACAGATACGCAGTATTTT.

The chain is built from TRBV30 and TRBJ2-7; perhaps TRBD1 as D (6 bases). The CDR3 is 12 amino acids. V lost 3 bases to trimming and J lost 6 bases, with 12 bases between them. Germline V gene data show CDR1 as GTSNPN and CDR2 as SVGIG (reference sequence). The DNA for the CDR3 is TGTGCCTGGAGACAGGGATACCTCGAGCAGTACTTC. Its translation: CAWRQGYLEQYF.

This clone has only one observation. This chain joins TRBV19 and TRBJ1-1; D is uncertain. Germline V gene lookup returns CDR1 LNHDA and CDR2 SQIVND (reference sequence). The CDR3 extends over 13 amino acids. V lost 0 bases, J lost 5 bases, and 7 bases lay in between. This CDR3 is CASSIERRTEAFF. CDR3 sequence (DNA): TGTGCCAGTAGTATAGAACGCAGGACTGAAGCTTTCTTT.

The V and J genes are TRBV20-1 and TRBJ2-5; tentative D call: TRBD2 (7 bases). Trimming cost V 3 bases and J 4 bases, with 21 bases left between them. Germline assignment: CDR1 DFQATT and CDR2 SNEGSKA (reference sequence). CDR3 length: 16 amino acids. The CDR3 DNA reads as TGCAGTGCTAGTGCAATAGGGGGGGGCGGAGGAGAGACCCAGTACTTC. It translates to CSASAIGGGGGETQYF.

V gene TRBV3-1 (or the pseudogene TRBV3-2) combines with J gene TRBJ2-1, with D perhaps TRBD2 (7 bases). Germline V gene data show CDR1 as LGHDT and CDR2 as YNNKEL (reference sequence). Between the trimmed V and J ends, which lost 0 bases and 2 bases, there was a span of 20 bases. The CDR3 spans 19 residues. As DNA, the CDR3 is TGTGCCAGCAGCCAAGATCGGGGGCTACCCAGCGGGGCCTACAATGAGCAGTTCTTC. Translated: CASSQDRGLPSGAYNEQFF.

The chain combines TRBV28 with TRBJ2-2, with TRBD1 matching 9 bases. With V trimmed by 8 bases and J by 0 bases, 4 bases remained unmatched. The germline gives CDR1 MDHEN, CDR2 SYDVKM. The CDR3 covers 15 residues. The CDR3 is CASAGTGTNTGELFF. The CDR3 bases are TGTGCCAGCGCCGGGACAGGGACGAACACCGGGGAGCTGTTTTTT.

The rearrangement joins TRBV19 to TRBJ2-2; D possibly corresponds to TRBD2 (7 bases). The CDR3 spans 15 residues. Germline V CDR1 and CDR2: LNHDA, SQIVND (reference sequence). V was shortened by 7 bases and J by 3 bases, with 15 bases between the two germline ends. CDR3 DNA: TGTGCCAGTACCCGGGGGGACAAAGACACCGGGGAGCTGTTTTTT. Translated: CASTRGDKDTGELFF.

CDR3 residues: CASSVTISGANVLTF. The CDR3 nucleotides read TGTGCCAGCAGTGTGACAATCTCTGGGGCCAACGTCCTGACTTTC. The V gene is TRBV2, the J gene TRBJ2-6; D unclear. The germline gives CDR1 SNHLY, CDR2 FYNNEI. CDR3 length equals 15 residues. Trimming shortened V by 4 bases and J by 0 bases, and 7 bases separated the two germline ends. Variable domain in full (rest from reference TRBV2 and TRBJ2-6): EPEVTQTPSHQVTQMGQEVILRCVPISNHLYFYWYRQILGQKVEFLVSFYNNEISEKSEIFDDQFSVERPDGSNFTLKIRSTKLEDSAMYFCASSVTISGANVLTFGAGSRLTVL.

V and J are TRBV19 and TRBJ2-1; 13 bases match TRBD2. CDR1 is LNHDA and CDR2 is SQIVND in the germline V gene (reference sequence). The CDR3 consists of 18 residues. V dropped 10 bases and J dropped 7; count of bases not matched to a gene: 19. In nucleotides, the CDR3 is TGTGCCACCCGAAGGACTAGCGGGAGAGTGGGATTTTGGAATGAGCAGTTCTTC. This translates into CATRRTSGRVGFWNEQFF.

This rearrangement joins TRBV5-6 to TRBJ1-2, with D tentatively TRBD1 (5 bases). The V gene lost 3 bases and the J gene lost 7 bases, with 16 bases spanning the gap. The CDR3 runs 14 residues. CDR1 and CDR2 (germline): SGHDT, YYEEEE. DNA for the CDR3: TGTGCCAGCAGCTACGAGGGGCGGGGTGGTGGCTACACCTTC. Translation: CASSYEGRGGGYTF. Combining the CDR3 with reference TRBV5-6 and TRBJ1-2 gives the whole variable domain DAGVTQSPTHLIKTRGQQVTLRCSPKSGHDTVSWYQQALGQGPQFIFQYYEEEERQRGNFPDRFSGHQFPNYSSELNVNALLLGDSALYLCASSYEGRGGGYTFGSGTRLTVV.

This clone was seen more than once but under ten times. The chain couples TRBV25-1 to TRBJ2-7, with 10 bases matching TRBD2. The V and J ends lost 8 bases and 2 bases, in that order; junction bases with no gene match: 9. The CDR3 totals 15 residues. Germline CDR1 MGHDK, CDR2 SYGVNS. This chain's CDR3 is CASGPSGSVTYEQYF. The CDR3 nucleotides read TGTGCCAGCGGGCCTAGCGGGAGCGTTACCTACGAGCAGTACTTC.

The genes are TRBV5-1 and TRBJ2-7, with D possibly being TRBD1 (5 bases). The V gene lost 2 bases and the J gene lost 6 bases, with 12 bases spanning the gap. In germline, CDR1 is SGHRS, CDR2 YFSETQ. The CDR3 length is 13 residues. The CDR3 bases are TGCGCCAGCAGCTTATTGACAGCGTCCGAGCAGTACTTC. As protein: CASSLLTASEQYF.

The chain joins TRBV19 to TRBJ1-2; D possibly corresponds to TRBD1 (6 bases). The germline CDR1 and CDR2 sequences are LNHDA and SQIVND (reference sequence). V dropped 3 bases and J dropped 8 bases, with 19 bases sitting between them. The CDR3 spans 15 residues. The chain's CDR3 is CASSMDLWGGPGYTF. The CDR3 DNA follows: TGTGCCAGTAGTATGGACTTATGGGGGGGGCCCGGCTACACCTTC. Based on the CDR3 plus reference TRBV19 and TRBJ1-2, the full variable domain is DGGITQSPKYLFRKEGQNVTLSCEQNLNHDAMYWYRQDPGQGLRLIYYSQIVNDFQKGDIAEGYSVSREKKESFPLTVTSAQKNPTAFYLCASSMDLWGGPGYTFGSGTRLTVV.

The chain combines TRBV28 with TRBJ2-7; weak D call: TRBD2 (5 bases). CDR3 length: 15 amino acids. In germline, CDR1 is MDHEN, CDR2 SYDVKM. The V gene lost 3 bases and the J gene lost 6 bases, with 18 bases spanning the gap. The CDR3 protein is CASSFFGGRAREQYF. Written as DNA, the CDR3 is TGTGCCAGCAGTTTCTTTGGAGGACGAGCCCGCGAGCAGTACTTC.

The gene calls are TRBV9 and TRBJ1-1; D remains ambiguous. Germline lookup yields CDR1 SGDLS and CDR2 YYNGEE. The CDR3 spans 14 residues. The V end was cut by 4 bases, the J end by 3 bases, with 13 bases between. The CDR3 protein is CASSPSRRDTEAFF. As DNA, the CDR3 is TGTGCCAGCAGCCCTAGCCGGAGGGACACTGAAGCTTTCTTT.

The chain recombines TRBV15 with TRBJ1-1; 7 bases match TRBD1. The CDR3 runs 12 residues. Germline values: CDR1 LNHNV, CDR2 YYDKDF (reference sequence). V lost 6 bases and J lost 7; bases outside the gene matches: 5. The CDR3, as DNA: TGTGCCACCAGTAACAGGGGCGATGAAGCTTTCTTT. Translating it yields CATSNRGDEAFF. Full variable domain (rest looked up from reference TRBV15 and TRBJ1-1): DAMVIQNPRYQVTQFGKPVTLSCSQTLNHNVMYWYQQKSSQAPKLLFHYYDKDFNNEADTPDNFQSRRPNTSFCFLDIRSPGLGDTAMYLCATSNRGDEAFFGQGTRLTVV.

This chain uses TRBV5-6 with TRBJ2-3; D gene ambiguous. The CDR3 length is 16 residues. CDR1 is SGHDT and CDR2 is YYEEEE in the germline V gene. Trimming pared 5 bases from V and 6 bases from J, leaving 22 bases between. The CDR3 sequence: CASRHFSSFRGDTQYF. The CDR3 DNA follows: TGTGCCAGCAGACATTTTTCCAGTTTTCGAGGCGATACGCAGTATTTT.

Written as DNA, the CDR3 is TGTGCCAGCAGCGCCAACCATGGTGGGACAGGGGTAACTGAAGCTTTCTTT. Its translation: CASSANHGGTGVTEAFF. The chain uses TRBV13 and TRBJ1-1, with 10 positions matching TRBD1. The CDR3 length is 17 residues. The junction had 14 bases not matched to a gene; V was cut back by 5 bases and J by 5 bases. Germline values: CDR1 PRHDT, CDR2 FYEKMQ (reference sequence).

This clone was observed a single time. The chain carries TRBV9 and TRBJ2-2; D may be TRBD1 (6 bases). The CDR3 covers 15 residues. Trimming left V 3 bases short and J 4 bases short, with 13 bases between. Germline V gene lookup returns CDR1 SGDLS and CDR2 YYNGEE. This chain's CDR3 is CASSELQGTTGELFF. CDR3 DNA: TGTGCCAGCAGCGAATTACAGGGAACCACCGGGGAGCTGTTTTTT.

The chain employs TRBV7-9 and TRBJ1-1; perhaps TRBD1 as D (5 bases). Germline CDR1 reads SEHNR; CDR2 reads FQNEAQ (reference sequence). V was clipped by 3 bases and J by 3 bases, with 8 bases between them. The CDR3 runs to 13 residues. CDR3 sequence: CASSFETDTEAFF. The CDR3 nucleotides read TGTGCCAGCAGCTTCGAGACAGACACTGAAGCTTTCTTT.

J is TRBJ2-7 and V is TRBV12-3 or TRBV12-4, with D perhaps matching TRBD2 (6 bases). Trimming pared 6 bases from V and 1 base from J, leaving 10 bases between. This CDR3 contains 13 residues. CDR3 loop: CASSSDYSYEQYF. In DNA, the CDR3 is TGTGCCAGCAGCTCGGACTATTCCTACGAGCAGTACTTC.

The chain uses TRBV19 and TRBJ2-1, with TRBD2 identical over 7 bases. The germline V gene encodes CDR1 LNHDA and CDR2 SQIVND (reference sequence). The CDR3 loop spans 14 amino acids. V lost 4 bases, J lost 5 bases, and 5 bases stayed unmatched. The CDR3 protein is CASSNSGAHNEQFF. As DNA, the CDR3 is TGTGCCAGTAGTAACAGCGGGGCCCACAATGAGCAGTTCTTC.

The chain is built from TRBV29-1 and TRBJ1-1; D is possibly TRBD1 (5 bases). Trimming took off 4 bases at V and 1 base at J, with 7 bases between the two ends. Germline CDR1 and CDR2: SQVTM and ANQGSEA. There are 12 residues in the CDR3. CDR3 protein: CSVAGGNTEAFF. In DNA form, the CDR3 reads TGCAGCGTTGCGGGGGGGAACACTGAAGCTTTCTTT. The variable domain in full, with the rest retrieved from reference TRBV29-1 and TRBJ1-1, is SAVISQKPSRDICQRGTSLTIQCQVDSQVTMMFWYRQQPGQSLTLIATANQGSEATYESGFVIDKFPISRPNLTFSTLTVSNMSPEDSSIYLCSVAGGNTEAFFGQGTRLTVV.